This T cell receptor (beta chain) was sequenced during a study of T-cell memory formation after mild COVID-19. Study in general: TCR clusters were mostly donor specific.

In regard to this clonotype: Its matching antigen is unknown.

Constant-segment primers served in 5'RACE that generated TCR alpha and TCR beta cDNA libraries bearing sample barcodes and UMIs. MiXCR, run by TCRdb on the 5' RACE reads, gives a single entry per CDR3 protein. The table lists some 86,000 distinct CDR3 sequences, around 27% of them singletons. Regarding the study as a whole: The main location of contracting CD4+ clones was CM and EM, and that of contracting CD8+ clones was EMRA. Pre-infection memory already had some responding clones, implying cross-reactive memory joined.

This CDR3 is built from 14 residues. Germline CDR1 is LGHNA and CDR2 is YSLEER. The V and J ends lost 4 bases and 1 base respectively, with 10 bases between them. This chain joins TRBV4-3 and TRBJ2-5; maybe TRBD2 (7 bases). The sequencing input was PBMCs or a T cell subset sorted from them (not recorded which). This TCR was sampled from a man aged 18 to 30 who had mild COVID-19 (a few samples of this study predate the infection). Cell type and time point are not known. CDR3 DNA: TGCGCCAGCAGCCTGGGGGGGCGCCAAGAGACCCAGTACTTC. Protein product: CASSLGGRQETQYF.